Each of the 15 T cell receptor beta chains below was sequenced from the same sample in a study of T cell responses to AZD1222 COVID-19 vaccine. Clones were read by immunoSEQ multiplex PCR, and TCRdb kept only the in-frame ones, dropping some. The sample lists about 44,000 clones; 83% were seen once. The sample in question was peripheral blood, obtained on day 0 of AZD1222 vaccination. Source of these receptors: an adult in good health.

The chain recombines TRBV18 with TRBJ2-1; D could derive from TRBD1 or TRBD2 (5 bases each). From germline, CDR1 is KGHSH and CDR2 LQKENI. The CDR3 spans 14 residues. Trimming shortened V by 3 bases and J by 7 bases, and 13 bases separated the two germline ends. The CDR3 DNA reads TGTGCCAGCTCACCCGCCGGGGCCTGGAATGAGCAGTTCTTC. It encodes CASSPAGAWNEQFF.

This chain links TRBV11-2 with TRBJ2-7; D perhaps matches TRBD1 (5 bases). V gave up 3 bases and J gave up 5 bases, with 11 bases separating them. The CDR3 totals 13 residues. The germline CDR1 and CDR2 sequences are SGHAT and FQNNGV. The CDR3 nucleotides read TGTGCCAGCAGCTTGGCAGGGTATGACGAGCAGTACTTC. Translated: CASSLAGYDEQYF.

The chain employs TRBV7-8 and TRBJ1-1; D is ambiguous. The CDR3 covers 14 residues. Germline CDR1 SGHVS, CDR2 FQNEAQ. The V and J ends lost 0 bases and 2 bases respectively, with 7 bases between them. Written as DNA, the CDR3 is TGTGCCAGCAGCTTAGCCCACCGAAACACTGAAGCTTTCTTT. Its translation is CASSLAHRNTEAFF.

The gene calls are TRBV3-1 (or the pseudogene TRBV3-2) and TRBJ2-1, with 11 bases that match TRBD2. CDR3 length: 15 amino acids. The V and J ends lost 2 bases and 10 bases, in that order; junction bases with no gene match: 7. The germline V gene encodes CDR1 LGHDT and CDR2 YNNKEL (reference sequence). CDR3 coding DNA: TGTGCCAGCAGCCAACTAGCGGGAGGCTCCTTAGAGCAGTTCTTC. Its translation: CASSQLAGGSLEQFF.

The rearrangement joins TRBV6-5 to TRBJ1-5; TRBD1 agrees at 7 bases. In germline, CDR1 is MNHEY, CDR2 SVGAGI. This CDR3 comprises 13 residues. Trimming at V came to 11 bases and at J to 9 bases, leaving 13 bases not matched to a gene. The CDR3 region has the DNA TGTGCCGCACGTGAGATTCCAGGGGGGCCCCAGCATTTT. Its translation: CAAREIPGGPQHF.

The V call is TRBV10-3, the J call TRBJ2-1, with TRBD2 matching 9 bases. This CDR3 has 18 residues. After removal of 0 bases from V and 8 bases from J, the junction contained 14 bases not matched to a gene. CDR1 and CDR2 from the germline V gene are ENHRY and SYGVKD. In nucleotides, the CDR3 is TGTGCCATCAGTGAGTCCTCCGGCGGGAGGGGGGAGAGGGATGAGCAGTTCTTC. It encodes CAISESSGGRGERDEQFF.

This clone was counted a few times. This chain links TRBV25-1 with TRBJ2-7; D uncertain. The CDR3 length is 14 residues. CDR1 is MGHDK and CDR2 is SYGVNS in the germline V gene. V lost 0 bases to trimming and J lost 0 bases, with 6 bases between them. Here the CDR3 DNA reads TGTGCCAGCAGTGAATATGGCAGCTCCTACGAGCAGTACTTC. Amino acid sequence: CASSEYGSSYEQYF.

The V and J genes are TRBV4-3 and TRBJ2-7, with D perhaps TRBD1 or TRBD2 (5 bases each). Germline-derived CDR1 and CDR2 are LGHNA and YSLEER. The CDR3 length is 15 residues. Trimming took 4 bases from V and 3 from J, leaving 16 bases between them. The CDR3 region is CASSPGTEELYEQYF. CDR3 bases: TGCGCCAGCAGCCCCGGGACGGAGGAACTCTACGAGCAGTACTTC.

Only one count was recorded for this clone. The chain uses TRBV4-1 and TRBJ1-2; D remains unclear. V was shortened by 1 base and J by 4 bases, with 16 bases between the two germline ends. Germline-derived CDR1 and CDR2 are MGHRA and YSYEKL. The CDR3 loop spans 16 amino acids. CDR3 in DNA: TGCGCCAGCAGCCAAGTGAACCGGGAGGGATCCTATGGCTACACCTTC. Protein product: CASSQVNREGSYGYTF.

The CDR3 sequence is CASSPKPRDGWTCGYTF. CDR3 DNA sequence: TGTGCCAGCAGCCCTAAACCCCGGGACGGCTGGACCTGCGGCTACACCTTC. The V and J genes are TRBV21-1 and TRBJ1-2. TRBV21-1 is deemed a pseudogene. The CDR3 spans 17 residues.

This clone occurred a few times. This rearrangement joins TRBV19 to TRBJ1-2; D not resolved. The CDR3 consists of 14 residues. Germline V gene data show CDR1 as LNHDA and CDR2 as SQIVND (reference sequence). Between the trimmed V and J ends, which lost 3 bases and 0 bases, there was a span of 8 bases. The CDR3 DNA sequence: TGTGCCAGTAGTATTCTCGGTTCTAACTATGGCTACACCTTC. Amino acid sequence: CASSILGSNYGYTF.

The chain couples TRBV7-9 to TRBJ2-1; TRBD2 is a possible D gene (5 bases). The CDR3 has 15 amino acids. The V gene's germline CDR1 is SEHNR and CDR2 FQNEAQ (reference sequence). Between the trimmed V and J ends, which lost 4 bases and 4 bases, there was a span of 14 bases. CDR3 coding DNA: TGTGCCAGCAGCTCTGCGCGGGTGCATTACAATGAGCAGTTCTTC. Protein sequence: CASSSARVHYNEQFF.

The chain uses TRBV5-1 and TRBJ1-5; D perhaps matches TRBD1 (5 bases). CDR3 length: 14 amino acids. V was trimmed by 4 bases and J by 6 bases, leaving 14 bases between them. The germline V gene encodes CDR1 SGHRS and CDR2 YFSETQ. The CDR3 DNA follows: TGCGCCAGCAGCCTGGGGGGAGGGAGTCAGCCCCAGCATTTT. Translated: CASSLGGGSQPQHF.

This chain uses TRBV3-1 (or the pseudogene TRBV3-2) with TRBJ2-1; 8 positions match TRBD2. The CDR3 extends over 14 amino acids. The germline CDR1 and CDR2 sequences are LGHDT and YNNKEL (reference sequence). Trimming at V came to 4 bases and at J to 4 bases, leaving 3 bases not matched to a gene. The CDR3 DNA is TGTGCCAGCAGCCCGGGGGGGCGGTACAATGAGCAGTTCTTC. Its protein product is CASSPGGRYNEQFF.

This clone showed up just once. The CDR3 sequence is CASSLDSGPDSTDTQYF. DNA of the CDR3: TGTGCCAGCAGCTTAGATAGCGGGCCTGATAGCACAGATACGCAGTATTTT. The V gene is TRBV11-2, the J gene TRBJ2-3, with 7 bases matching TRBD2. The CDR3 runs 17 residues. V shed 0 bases, J shed 0 bases, and the junction held 6 bases outside the gene matches. In germline, CDR1 is SGHAT, CDR2 FQNNGV. Based on the CDR3 plus reference TRBV11-2 and TRBJ2-3, the full variable domain is EAGVAQSPRYKIIEKRQSVAFWCNPISGHATLYWYQQILGQGPKLLIQFQNNGVVDDSQLPKDRFSAERLKGVDSTLKIQPAKLEDSAVYLCASSLDSGPDSTDTQYFGPGTRLTVL.